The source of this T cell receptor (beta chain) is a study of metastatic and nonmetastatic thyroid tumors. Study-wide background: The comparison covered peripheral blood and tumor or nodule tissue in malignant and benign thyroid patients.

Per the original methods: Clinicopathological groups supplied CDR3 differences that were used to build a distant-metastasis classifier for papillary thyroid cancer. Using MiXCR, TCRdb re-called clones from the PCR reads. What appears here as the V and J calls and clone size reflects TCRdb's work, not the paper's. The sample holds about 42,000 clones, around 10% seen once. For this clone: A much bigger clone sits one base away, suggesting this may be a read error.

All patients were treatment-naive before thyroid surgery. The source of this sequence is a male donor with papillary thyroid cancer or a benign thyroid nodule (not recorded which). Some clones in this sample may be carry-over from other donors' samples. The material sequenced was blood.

Here the CDR3 reads CAWSSGLVGELFF. The CDR3 region has the DNA TGTGCCTGGAGTTCAGGACTAGTCGGGGAGCTGTTTTTT. The chain recombines TRBV30 with TRBJ2-2; 7 nucleotides agree with TRBD2. The V segment lost 2 bases and the J segment 7 bases; nucleotides outside the gene matches: 4. The V gene's germline CDR1 is GTSNPN and CDR2 SVGIG (reference sequence). CDR3 length: 13 amino acids.